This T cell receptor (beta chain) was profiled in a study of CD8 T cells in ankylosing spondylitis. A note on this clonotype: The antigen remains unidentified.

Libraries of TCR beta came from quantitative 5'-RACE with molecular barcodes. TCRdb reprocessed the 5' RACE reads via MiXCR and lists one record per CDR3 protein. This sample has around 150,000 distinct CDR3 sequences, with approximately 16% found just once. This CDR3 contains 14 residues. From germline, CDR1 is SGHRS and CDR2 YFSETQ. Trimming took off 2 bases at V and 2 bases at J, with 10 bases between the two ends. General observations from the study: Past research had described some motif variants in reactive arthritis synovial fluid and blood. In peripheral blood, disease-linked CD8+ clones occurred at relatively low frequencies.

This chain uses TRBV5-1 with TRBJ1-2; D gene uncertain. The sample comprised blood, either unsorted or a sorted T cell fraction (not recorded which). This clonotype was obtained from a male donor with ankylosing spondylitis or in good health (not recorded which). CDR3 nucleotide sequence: TGCGCCAGCAGCTTCGGGGATCGAAACTATGGCTACACCTTC. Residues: CASSFGDRNYGYTF. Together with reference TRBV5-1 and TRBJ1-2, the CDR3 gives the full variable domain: KAGVTQTPRYLIKTRGQQVTLSCSPISGHRSVSWYQQTPGQGLQFLFEYFSETQRNKGNFPGRFSGRQFSNSRSEMNVSTLELGDSALYLCASSFGDRNYGYTFGSGTRLTVV.